The entry below describes one T cell receptor beta chain. The germline V gene encodes CDR1 SGHTA and CDR2 FQGNSA. CDR3 length: 15 amino acids. Trimming cost V 5 bases and J 8 bases, with 16 bases left between them. Study processing details: Reference gene primers were amplified, and this amplification served to estimate nucleated cell counts. Produced via immunoSEQ multiplex PCR; TCRdb's table is partial and in-frame only. The DNA gave D and trimming, while V, J and clone size come from that table. Among roughly 85,000 clones listed, approximately 90% were seen once. The data stem from a study of blood T cell repertoires in COVID-19. Study at large: Both acute and convalescent COVID-19 samples were obtained from the United States, Italy and Spain.

This TCR derives from a man in his fifties or sixties with active or convalescent COVID-19. This chain connects TRBV7-2 to TRBJ1-6, with no clear D. Source material: peripheral blood. CDR3 sequence reads: CASSPDRGRDSPLHF. DNA of the CDR3: TGTGCCAGCAGCCCAGACCGCGGCAGAGATTCACCCCTCCACTTT.